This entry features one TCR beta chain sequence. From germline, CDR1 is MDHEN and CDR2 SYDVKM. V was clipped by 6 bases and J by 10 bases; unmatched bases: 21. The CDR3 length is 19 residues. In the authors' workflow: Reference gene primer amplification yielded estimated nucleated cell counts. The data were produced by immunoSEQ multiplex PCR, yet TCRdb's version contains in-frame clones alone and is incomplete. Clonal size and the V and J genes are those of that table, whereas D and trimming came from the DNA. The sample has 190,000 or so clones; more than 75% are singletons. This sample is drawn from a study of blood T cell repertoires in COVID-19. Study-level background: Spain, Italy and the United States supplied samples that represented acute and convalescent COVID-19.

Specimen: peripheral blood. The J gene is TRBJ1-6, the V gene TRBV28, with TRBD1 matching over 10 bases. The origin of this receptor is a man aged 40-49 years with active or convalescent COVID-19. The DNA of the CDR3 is TGTGCCAGCAGACCCTCCTCTAGCGTGGACAGGGGGATTTTATCACCCCTCCACTTT. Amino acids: CASRPSSSVDRGILSPLHF.